This passage covers 32 T cell receptor beta chains from one sample sequenced in a study of T cells in Graves' hyperthyroidism and ophthalmopathy. Amplified TCR beta CDR3 regions derived from RNA transcripts. Carried out on the TCR CDR3, a first-round RT-PCR used the HTBI primer set. Each CDR3 protein gets one entry after TCRdb re-called the multiplex PCR reads with MiXCR. In the table there are 500,000 to 650,000 distinct CDR3 sequences, approximately 17% of which are singletons. Sequenced: blood. Receptor source: a woman between 18 and 29 years old with Graves' ophthalmopathy.

With regard to this clonotype: Relative to the germline gene, one junction end is altered; a read error may explain this. The chain employs TRBV19 and TRBJ2-5, with 8 bases identical to TRBD2. Germline V gives CDR1 LNHDA, CDR2 SQIVND (reference sequence). The CDR3 loop spans 15 amino acids. CDR3 in amino acids: CASRKGLVLQDTQYF. DNA of the CDR3: TGTGCCAGTAGGAAGGGACTAGTCTTACAAGACACCCAGTACTTC.

The chain is built from TRBV11-3 and TRBJ2-3, with D uncertain. V was shortened by 0 bases and J by 6 bases, with 10 bases between the two germline ends. Germline CDR1 reads SGHNT; CDR2 reads YENEEA. The CDR3 has 14 amino acids. CDR3 loop: CASSLDSGQDTQYF. The CDR3 DNA reads TGTGCCAGCAGCTTAGATTCGGGCCAGGATACGCAGTATTTT.

A few counts support this clonotype. The genes are TRBV4-1 and TRBJ2-1; perhaps TRBD2 as D (6 bases). Between the trimmed V and J ends, which lost 6 bases and 4 bases, there was a span of 10 bases. The CDR3 sequence is 13 residues long. CDR1 is MGHRA and CDR2 is YSYEKL in the germline V gene. As DNA, the CDR3 is TGCGCCAGCAGGGAGGGTAGTTACAATGAGCAGTTCTTC. As protein: CASREGSYNEQFF.

This chain connects TRBV29-1 to TRBJ1-2, with TRBD1 matching over 9 bases. The length of the CDR3 is 10 residues. CDR1 SQVTM and CDR2 ANQGSEA come from the germline V gene. The junction had 1 base not matched to a gene; V was cut back by 8 bases and J by 6 bases. For the CDR3, the DNA is TGCAGCTGGACAGGGGATGGCTACACCTTC. Translating gives CSWTGDGYTF.

The V and J genes are TRBV7-3 and TRBJ2-7, with TRBD2 identical over 10 bases. V lost 2 bases to trimming and J lost 4 bases; unmatched junction nucleotides: 11. There are 17 residues in the CDR3. The germline gives CDR1 SGHTA, CDR2 FQGTGA. CDR3 in amino acids: CASSLVGLAGVVYEQYF. The CDR3 region has the DNA TGTGCCAGCAGCTTAGTAGGGCTAGCGGGAGTAGTATACGAGCAGTACTTC.

This rearrangement joins TRBV7-2 to TRBJ1-2; D is perhaps TRBD1 (5 bases). The CDR3 is 13 residues long. The V gene lost 6 bases and the J gene lost 4 bases, with 12 bases spanning the gap. CDR1 is SGHTA, CDR2 FQGNSA, per germline. In nucleotides, the CDR3 is TGTGCCAGCAGTTTTAGGGGCCGCTATGGCTACACCTTC. This sequence encodes CASSFRGRYGYTF. The full variable domain, in which reference TRBV7-2 and TRBJ1-2 provide the parts outside the CDR3, is GAGVSQSPSNKVTEKGKDVELRCDPISGHTALYWYRQSLGQGLEFLIYFQGNSAPDKSGLPSDRFSAERTGGSVSTLTIQRTQQEDSAVYLCASSFRGRYGYTFGSGTRLTVV.

The gene calls are TRBV7-2 and TRBJ2-7, with TRBD1 matching 9 bases. V shed 1 base, J shed 1 base, and the junction held 5 bases outside the gene matches. Germline V gene lookup returns CDR1 SGHTA and CDR2 FQGNSA. There are 16 residues in the CDR3. CDR3 bases: TGTGCCAGCAGCTTAGGCACCGGGACAGGGTCCTACGAGCAGTACTTC. This codes for CASSLGTGTGSYEQYF.

The chain employs TRBV30 and TRBJ1-1, with D possibly TRBD1 on 5 matching bases. With 2 bases removed from V and 3 bases from J, the gap between germline ends came to 10 bases. From germline, CDR1 is GTSNPN and CDR2 SVGIG (reference sequence). This CDR3 is built from 13 residues. The CDR3 DNA is TGTGCCTGGAGTTCCGTGGGGGACACTGAAGCTTTCTTT. Its protein product is CAWSSVGDTEAFF.

This clonotype has at least ten counts. This chain uses TRBV3-1 with TRBJ1-4; a possible D gene is TRBD1 (6 bases). V dropped 3 bases and J dropped 7 bases, with 18 bases sitting between them. Germline assignment: CDR1 LGHDT and CDR2 YNNKEL (reference sequence). CDR3 length: 16 residues. CDR3 in amino acids: CASSHGQGAGAEKLFF. Here the CDR3 DNA reads TGTGCCAGCAGCCATGGGCAGGGTGCGGGGGCTGAAAAACTGTTTTTT. Filled out from reference TRBV3-1 and TRBJ1-4, the complete variable domain reads DTAVSQTPKYLVTQMGNDKSIKCEQNLGHDTMYWYKQDSKKFLKIMFSYNNKELIINETVPNRFSPKSPDKAHLNLHINSLELGDSAVYFCASSHGQGAGAEKLFFGSGTQLSVL.

This clonotype has only a few counts. V gene TRBV5-5 combines with J gene TRBJ2-7; no clear D. This CDR3 region has 15 residues. Germline CDR1 and CDR2: SGHKS and YYEKEE (reference sequence). The ends were cut back, 0 bases at V and 7 bases at J, with 17 bases in the middle. The DNA of the CDR3 is TGTGCCAGCAGCTTGGTTGGACCATCGATACGGGAGCAGTACTTC. Its translation is CASSLVGPSIREQYF. Supplemented by reference TRBV5-5 and TRBJ2-7, the full variable domain reads DAGVTQSPTHLIKTRGQQVTLRCSPISGHKSVSWYQQVLGQGPQFIFQYYEKEERGRGNFPDRFSARQFPNYSSELNVNALLLGDSALYLCASSLVGPSIREQYFGPGTRLTVT.

The rearrangement links TRBV7-9 to TRBJ2-5; 9 bases are a match to TRBD1. The germline CDR1 and CDR2 sequences are SEHNR and FQNEAQ (reference sequence). CDR3 size: 16 residues. V was clipped by 5 bases and J by 1 base; unmatched bases: 8. CDR3 in DNA: TGTGCCAGCAGCACCTCGGACAGGGGATTCCAAGAGACCCAGTACTTC. It translates to CASSTSDRGFQETQYF. The whole variable domain, filled in from reference TRBV7-9 and TRBJ2-5, reads DTGVSQNPRHKITKRGQNVTFRCDPISEHNRLYWYRQTLGQGPEFLTYFQNEAQLEKSRLLSDRFSAERPKGSFSTLEIQRTEQGDSAMYLCASSTSDRGFQETQYFGPGTRLLVL.

This clonotype came up many times. The V gene is TRBV18, the J gene TRBJ1-2, with 10 bases matching TRBD1. Germline assignment: CDR1 KGHSH and CDR2 LQKENI. Trimming took 3 bases from V and 4 from J; bases not matched to a gene: 5. The CDR3 length is 15 residues. DNA for the CDR3: TGTGCCAGCTCACCCCCGACAGGGGGCAGCTATGGCTACACCTTC. Translating gives CASSPPTGGSYGYTF.

This clonotype was seen at least ten times. The CDR3 loop is CASSRDGYSYNEQFF. The CDR3 nucleotides read TGTGCCAGCAGTAGGGACGGTTACTCCTACAATGAGCAGTTCTTC. The gene calls are TRBV11-1 and TRBJ2-1, with D possibly being TRBD1 or TRBD2 (5 bases each). The CDR3 totals 15 residues. Germline CDR1 SGHAT, CDR2 FQDESV (reference sequence). V was cut by 6 bases and J by 0 bases, with 12 bases left in between.

The chain combines TRBV19 with TRBJ2-5; 9 bases are a match to TRBD1. Trimming cost V 5 bases and J 5 bases; bases outside gene matches: 9. The germline V gene has CDR1 LNHDA and CDR2 SQIVND (reference sequence). The CDR3 is 15 residues long. CDR3 in amino acids: CASSGWDRVEETQYF. As DNA, the CDR3 is TGTGCCAGTAGTGGCTGGGACAGGGTTGAGGAGACCCAGTACTTC.

V gene TRBV30 combines with J gene TRBJ1-6; D possibly corresponds to TRBD1 (5 bases). This CDR3 has 14 residues. Germline CDR1 and CDR2: GTSNPN and SVGIG (reference sequence). Trimming cost V 2 bases and J 5 bases, with 10 bases left between them. As DNA, the CDR3 is TGTGCCTGGAGTTTCGGGACGGATAATTCACCCCTCCACTTT. This sequence encodes CAWSFGTDNSPLHF.

This clonotype has at least ten counts. J is TRBJ2-1 and V is TRBV30, with 9 bases aligning to TRBD2. There are 17 residues in the CDR3. Germline trimming cut 0 bases from V and 4 bases from J; bases unmatched to any gene: 10. CDR1 and CDR2 from the germline V gene are GTSNPN and SVGIG (reference sequence). The DNA of the CDR3 is TGTGCCTGGAGTGTACGGGCGAGCGGGGGGAAATACAATGAGCAGTTCTTC. Translating gives CAWSVRASGGKYNEQFF. The variable domain in full, completed from reference TRBV30 and TRBJ2-1, reads SQTIHQWPATLVQPVGSPLSLECTVEGTSNPNLYWYRQAAGRGLQLLFYSVGIGQISSEVPQNLSASRPQDRQFILSSKKLLLSDSGFYLCAWSVRASGGKYNEQFFGPGTRLTVL.

This clonotype has at least ten counts. The chain has TRBV11-2 and TRBJ2-1; no firm D call. This CDR3 is 12 amino acids long. Between the trimmed V and J ends, which lost 5 bases and 8 bases, there was a span of 10 bases. From germline, CDR1 is SGHAT and CDR2 FQNNGV. The DNA of the CDR3 is TGTGCCAGCAGCCTTGTGGGGTATGAGCAGTTCTTC. Amino acids: CASSLVGYEQFF.

Note on this clonotype: A much larger clone lies a single base off, so this may be a read error. The V call is TRBV2, the J call TRBJ2-5; a possible D gene is TRBD2 (5 bases). This CDR3 is built from 16 residues. Germline loops: CDR1 SNHLY, CDR2 FYNNEI. CDR3 sequence: CAGSEGSVGEQETQYF. The CDR3 bases are TGTGCCGGCAGTGAAGGATCTGTCGGGGAGCAAGAGACCCAGTACTTC. The entire variable domain, with the rest obtained from reference TRBV2 and TRBJ2-5, is as follows: EPEVTQTPSHQVTQMGQEVILRCVPISNHLYFYWYRQILGQKVEFLVSFYNNEISEKSEIFDDQFSVERPDGSNFTLKIRSTKLEDSAMYFCAGSEGSVGEQETQYFGPGTRLLVL.

This chain joins TRBV27 and TRBJ1-1; the match to TRBD1 covers 8 bases. The CDR3 contains 15 residues. J gave up 5 bases and V 4 bases, and 9 bases lay outside the gene matches. Germline assignment: CDR1 MNHEY and CDR2 SMNVEV (reference sequence). CDR3 bases: TGTGCCAGCAGTTCCCGGACAGGGACAACAACTGAAGCTTTCTTT. Residues: CASSSRTGTTTEAFF.

This chain connects TRBV2 to TRBJ2-1; D unclear. V gave up 4 bases and J gave up 2 bases, with 12 bases separating them. Germline CDR1 is SNHLY and CDR2 is FYNNEI. The CDR3 is made up of 15 amino acids. The CDR3 DNA reads as TGTGCCAGCAGTGGAGGCGGTAGCACCTACAATGAGCAGTTCTTC. Protein sequence: CASSGGGSTYNEQFF.

The sample holds many counts of this clonotype. The rearrangement uses TRBV2 and TRBJ2-3, with 14 nucleotides matching TRBD2. The V segment lost 6 bases and the J segment 3 bases; nucleotides outside the gene matches: 11. Germline values: CDR1 SNHLY, CDR2 FYNNEI. This CDR3 spans 18 amino acids. The chain's CDR3 is CASRALTSGRDGTDTQYF. The CDR3 region has the DNA TGTGCCAGCAGGGCCCTGACTAGCGGGAGGGACGGAACAGATACGCAGTATTTT. Looking up the rest from reference TRBV2 and TRBJ2-3 gives the full variable domain: EPEVTQTPSHQVTQMGQEVILRCVPISNHLYFYWYRQILGQKVEFLVSFYNNEISEKSEIFDDQFSVERPDGSNFTLKIRSTKLEDSAMYFCASRALTSGRDGTDTQYFGPGTRLTVL.

This clonotype has a handful of counts. The J gene is TRBJ2-5, the V gene TRBV5-1; D unclear. The ends were cut back, 1 base at V and 3 bases at J, with 7 bases in the middle. In germline, CDR1 is SGHRS, CDR2 YFSETQ. The CDR3 totals 13 residues. The CDR3 sequence is CASSLLPEETQYF. The DNA of the CDR3 is TGCGCCAGCAGCTTGTTGCCCGAAGAGACCCAGTACTTC.

A note on this clonotype: This sequence may be a read error, since a much larger clone differs from it by one base. The chain uses TRBV20-1 and TRBJ2-7; D remains unclear. Trimming took 2 bases from V and 2 from J, leaving 10 bases between them. The CDR3 totals 13 residues. Germline V lookup: CDR1 DFQATT, CDR2 SNEGSKA (reference sequence). The CDR3 is CSARSQFPYEQYF. DNA of the CDR3: TGCAGTGCTAGATCTCAATTTCCCTACGAGCAGTACTTC.

The chain recombines TRBV6-1 with TRBJ1-6; D is unresolved. The CDR3 is 15 residues long. V shed 4 bases and J shed 8 bases, with 15 bases lying between them. The germline V gene encodes CDR1 MNHNS and CDR2 SASEGT. The DNA of the CDR3 is TGTGCCAGCAGTGCCCTATCGAGGGCAGATTCACCCCTCCACTTT. It is translated as CASSALSRADSPLHF.

The rearrangement uses TRBV5-6 and TRBJ1-2; 9 nucleotides match TRBD1. The V gene end was trimmed by 2 bases and the J gene end by 7 bases; junction bases not matched to a gene: 12. The CDR3 is 16 residues long. CDR1 is SGHDT, CDR2 YYEEEE, per germline. CDR3 amino acids: CASSFLRDRDYFGYTF. The CDR3 DNA sequence: TGTGCCAGCAGCTTTCTCCGGGACAGGGATTACTTTGGCTACACCTTC.

The V gene is TRBV6-2 or TRBV6-3, the J gene TRBJ2-5; D gene uncertain. CDR3 length: 14 residues. Per the germline V gene, CDR1 is MNHEY and CDR2 is SVGEGT. Trimming removed 6 bases at V and 2 bases at J, with 13 bases between. Here the CDR3 reads CASSPDSVQETQYF. Here the CDR3 DNA reads TGTGCCAGCAGCCCAGACTCGGTACAAGAGACCCAGTACTTC.

This clonotype was counted at least ten times. V is TRBV6-1 and J is TRBJ2-3; 11 bases line up with TRBD2. The germline gives CDR1 MNHNS, CDR2 SASEGT. The CDR3 is 17 residues long. J gave up 6 bases and V 5 bases, and 13 bases lay outside the gene matches. In DNA, the CDR3 is TGTGCCAGCAGTTCGACTAGCGGGAAAGTGGGGGGGGATACGCAGTATTTT. Amino acid sequence: CASSSTSGKVGGDTQYF.

This clonotype was detected ten times or more. The J gene is TRBJ1-6, the V gene TRBV12-3 or TRBV12-4, with 8 nucleotides matching TRBD1. The CDR3 has 14 amino acids. Trimming at V came to 3 bases and at J to 10 bases, leaving 5 bases not matched to a gene. CDR3 DNA: TGTGCCAGCAGTTTGACAGGGGTTAGATCACCCCTCCACTTT. Translated: CASSLTGVRSPLHF.

This rearrangement joins TRBV7-9 to TRBJ1-2, with D possibly being TRBD1 (5 bases). The germline V gene has CDR1 SEHNR and CDR2 FQNEAQ (reference sequence). V lost 3 bases to trimming and J lost 4 bases, with 24 bases between them. This CDR3 region has 18 residues. CDR3 region: CASSFFLRGSSEFYGYTF. CDR3 DNA: TGTGCCAGCAGCTTTTTTTTGCGGGGGTCGTCCGAATTCTATGGCTACACCTTC. The full variable domain, in which reference TRBV7-9 and TRBJ1-2 provide the parts outside the CDR3, is DTGVSQNPRHKITKRGQNVTFRCDPISEHNRLYWYRQTLGQGPEFLTYFQNEAQLEKSRLLSDRFSAERPKGSFSTLEIQRTEQGDSAMYLCASSFFLRGSSEFYGYTFGSGTRLTVV.

J is TRBJ2-7 and V is TRBV5-5; maybe TRBD1 (5 bases). This CDR3 contains 11 residues. Germline CDR1 reads SGHKS; CDR2 reads YYEKEE (reference sequence). V lost 5 bases and J 7 bases, leaving 10 bases between the germline ends. The CDR3 region is CASSGAGEQYF. The CDR3 region has the DNA TGTGCCAGCAGTGGGGCAGGAGAGCAGTACTTC.

This clonotype was seen a few times. One end of the junction varies from germline; a read error may be responsible. The rearrangement links TRBV15 to TRBJ1-3; D ambiguous. This CDR3 region has 16 residues. Germline CDR1 is LNHNV and CDR2 is YYDKDF (reference sequence). CDR3 coding DNA: TGTGCCGCCAGAGAATCCCGGGGTGGACCGGGAAACACCACATATTTT. It yields the protein CAARESRGGPGNTTYF.

This clonotype appeared many times. This chain connects TRBV3-1 to TRBJ1-1; D possibly corresponds to TRBD1 (5 bases). Between the trimmed V and J ends, which lost 2 bases and 4 bases, there was a span of 17 bases. Germline loops: CDR1 LGHDT, CDR2 YNNKEL (reference sequence). The length of the CDR3 is 16 residues. CDR3 sequence reads: CASSQMGLGKSTEAFF. CDR3 DNA: TGTGCCAGCAGCCAAATGGGGCTGGGGAAGAGCACTGAAGCTTTCTTT.